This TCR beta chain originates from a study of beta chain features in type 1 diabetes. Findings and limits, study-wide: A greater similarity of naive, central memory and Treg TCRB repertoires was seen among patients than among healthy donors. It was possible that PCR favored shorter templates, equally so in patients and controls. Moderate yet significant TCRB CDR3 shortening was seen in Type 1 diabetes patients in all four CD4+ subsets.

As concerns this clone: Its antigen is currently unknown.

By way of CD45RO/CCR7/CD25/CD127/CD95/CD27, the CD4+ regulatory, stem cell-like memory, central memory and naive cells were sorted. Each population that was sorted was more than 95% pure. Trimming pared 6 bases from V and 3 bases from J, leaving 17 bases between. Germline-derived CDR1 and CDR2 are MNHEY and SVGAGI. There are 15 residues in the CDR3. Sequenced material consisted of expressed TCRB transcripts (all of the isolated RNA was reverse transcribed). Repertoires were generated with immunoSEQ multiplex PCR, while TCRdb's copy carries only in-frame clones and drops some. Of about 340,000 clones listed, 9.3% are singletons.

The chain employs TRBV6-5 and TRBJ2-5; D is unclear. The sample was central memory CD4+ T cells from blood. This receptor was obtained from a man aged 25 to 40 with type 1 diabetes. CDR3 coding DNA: TGTGCCAGCAGCAGTTACCAAGTAGGAGAAGAGACCCAGTACTTC. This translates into CASSSYQVGEETQYF.